The next 11 T cell receptor beta chains were all read from a single sample in a study of blood T cell repertoires in COVID-19. Some clones are missing from TCRdb's copy, which holds only in-frame ones; the method was immunoSEQ multiplex PCR. The table includes approximately 150,000 clones, 60% to 85% detected once. Sequencing was done on a sample of peripheral blood. The receptors shown here come from an older woman with COVID-19, enrolled during active disease.

V is TRBV5-6 and J is TRBJ2-1, with D perhaps matching TRBD2 (5 bases). This CDR3 region has 16 residues. The germline V gene has CDR1 SGHDT and CDR2 YYEEEE. Trimming took 4 bases from V and 0 from J, leaving 14 bases between them. CDR3 in DNA: TGTGCCAGCAGCCGGGCGAGAGGGCCCTCCTACAATGAGCAGTTCTTC. It is translated as CASSRARGPSYNEQFF.

V is TRBV9 and J is TRBJ2-3, with a possible D match to TRBD2 (5 bases). From germline, CDR1 is SGDLS and CDR2 YYNGEE. CDR3 length: 14 amino acids. V shed 3 bases and J shed 1 base, with 9 bases lying between them. The CDR3 DNA is TGTGCCAGCAGCGAACACGGGGGCACAGATACGCAGTATTTT. Residues: CASSEHGGTDTQYF.

The chain employs TRBV9 and TRBJ2-1; 7 bases are shared with TRBD2. Per germline, CDR1 SGDLS and CDR2 YYNGEE. V was clipped by 4 bases and J by 0 bases; unmatched bases: 4. There are 15 residues in the CDR3. The CDR3 DNA is TGTGCCAGCAGCAAAGCGGGGATCTCCTACAATGAGCAGTTCTTC. Translating gives CASSKAGISYNEQFF. Full variable domain (outside the CDR3, taken from reference TRBV9 and TRBJ2-1): DSGVTQTPKHLITATGQRVTLRCSPRSGDLSVYWYQQSLDQGLQFLIQYYNGEERAKGNILERFSAQQFPDLHSELNLSSLELGDSALYFCASSKAGISYNEQFFGPGTRLTVL.

This clone has a handful of counts. The chain joins TRBV7-9 to TRBJ2-1; TRBD2 might be the D (6 bases). V shed 9 bases and J shed 6 bases, with 18 bases lying between them. Germline V CDR1 and CDR2: SEHNR, FQNEAQ (reference sequence). The length of the CDR3 is 14 residues. CDR3 DNA sequence: TGTGCCAGTTCGCCGGGGGTTAGATCCAATGAGCAGTTCTTC. It translates to CASSPGVRSNEQFF.

This clone was counted a single time. V is TRBV2 and J is TRBJ1-2; no firm D call. V was cut by 7 bases and J by 8 bases, with 8 bases left in between. CDR3 size: 10 residues. Germline loops: CDR1 SNHLY, CDR2 FYNNEI. CDR3 in DNA: TGTGCCAGCACCGCCGCGGGCTACACCTTC. Protein: CASTAAGYTF.

The chain links TRBV23-1 to TRBJ1-2; TRBD1 matches 8 bases. TRBV23-1 is identified as an open reading frame with a role that is uncertain. The V and J ends lost 0 bases and 4 bases, in that order; junction bases with no gene match: 19. This CDR3 has 20 amino acids. The CDR3 protein is CASSQSGRGHPFLRSYGYTF. CDR3 DNA sequence: TGCGCCAGCAGTCAATCGGGCAGGGGGCACCCTTTTCTGCGATCCTATGGCTACACCTTC.

The chain has TRBV7-2 and TRBJ2-4; TRBD2 matches at 12 bases. J gave up 0 bases and V 5 bases, and 5 bases lay outside the gene matches. CDR3 size: 17 residues. Germline V gene data show CDR1 as SGHTA and CDR2 as FQGNSA. The DNA for the CDR3 is TGTGCCAGCAGCCAGCTAGCGGGGGGGATAGCCAAAAACATTCAGTACTTC. It encodes CASSQLAGGIAKNIQYF.

The chain has TRBV29-1 and TRBJ1-5; 8 positions agree with TRBD1. Germline V gene data show CDR1 as SQVTM and CDR2 as ANQGSEA. The CDR3 length is 14 residues. The junction had 6 bases not matched to a gene; V was cut back by 5 bases and J by 3 bases. As DNA, the CDR3 is TGCAGCGTTTCCAACAGGGGGTACAATCAGCCCCAGCATTTT. Residues: CSVSNRGYNQPQHF.

The chain employs TRBV12-3 or TRBV12-4 and TRBJ2-7; no definite D call. Trimming pared 1 base from V and 5 bases from J, leaving 6 bases between. The CDR3 totals 12 residues. The CDR3 nucleotides read TGTGCCAGCAGTTTAGGTCAAAACGAGCAGTACGTC. This encodes CASSLGQNEQYV.

This clone was observed a handful of times. The rearrangement links TRBV2 to TRBJ1-1, with 7 bases fitting TRBD1. This CDR3 has 13 residues. J lost 7 bases, V lost 5 bases, and 7 bases had no gene match. The germline gives CDR1 SNHLY, CDR2 FYNNEI. In DNA, the CDR3 is TGTGCCAGCAGTTCCGGGACAGCGAGTGAAGCTTTCTTT. Translated: CASSSGTASEAFF.

CDR3 sequence (DNA): TGTGCCAGCAGCCCCAGCGTGGATGAAGCTTTCTTT. It specifies CASSPSVDEAFF. The chain recombines TRBV9 with TRBJ1-1; D call uncertain. The germline gives CDR1 SGDLS, CDR2 YYNGEE. This CDR3 is 12 amino acids long. The V gene lost 4 bases and the J gene lost 7 bases, with 11 bases spanning the gap.